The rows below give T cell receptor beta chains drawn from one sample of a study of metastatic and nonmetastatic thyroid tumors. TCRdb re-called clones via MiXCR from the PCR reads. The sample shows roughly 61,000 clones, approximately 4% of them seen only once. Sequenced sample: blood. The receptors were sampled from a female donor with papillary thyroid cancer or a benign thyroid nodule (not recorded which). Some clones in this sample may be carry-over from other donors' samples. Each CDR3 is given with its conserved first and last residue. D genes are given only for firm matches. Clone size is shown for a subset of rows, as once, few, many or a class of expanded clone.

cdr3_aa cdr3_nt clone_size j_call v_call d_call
CASSPRSRTYEQYF TGTGCCAGCAGCCCCAGGTCGAGGACCTACGAGCAGTACTTC few TRBJ2-7 TRBV6-2/TRBV6-3 NA
CASSSDGGSPGNTIYF TGTGCCAGCAGCTCAGACGGAGGCAGCCCTGGAAACACCATATATTTT many TRBJ1-3 TRBV13 NA
CASSIRDRLYEQYF TGTGCCAGTAGTATAAGGGACCGGTTATACGAGCAGTACTTC many TRBJ2-7 TRBV19 NA
CASVASGGLREQYF TGTGCCAGTGTTGCCTCCGGAGGGCTGAGGGAGCAGTACTTC NA TRBJ2-7 TRBV28 NA
CSARTGTSGRGGELFF TGCAGCGCTCGAACCGGGACTAGCGGGAGAGGTGGGGAGCTGTTTTTT NA TRBJ2-2 TRBV29-1 TRBD2
CASSDRVTEAFF TGTGCCAGCAGTGACAGGGTGACTGAAGCTTTCTTT many TRBJ1-1 TRBV6-4 NA
CASRTSGRDGQYF TGTGCCAGCAGGACTAGCGGGAGGGATGGGCAGTACTTC NA TRBJ2-7 TRBV28 TRBD2
CASSPVGDRGNEKLFF TGTGCCAGCAGTCCCGTGGGCGACAGGGGTAACGAAAAACTGTTTTTT NA TRBJ1-4 TRBV5-6 TRBD1
CASSGQANTEAFF TGCGCCAGCAGCGGACAGGCGAACACTGAAGCTTTCTTT many TRBJ1-1 TRBV10-2 TRBD1
CSVVGSTGLYEQYF TGCAGCGTTGTCGGGTCGACAGGCCTCTACGAGCAGTACTTC many TRBJ2-7 TRBV29-1 NA
CASSTRWGLAGEGTDTQYF TGTGCCAGCAGCACGCGATGGGGACTAGCGGGAGAGGGAACAGATACGCAGTATTTT many TRBJ2-3 TRBV13 TRBD2
CASSQDVGQAPRDTLYF TGTGCCAGCAGCCAAGATGTCGGGCAGGCTCCTAGGGATACCTTGTACTTC NA TRBJ2-5 TRBV14 NA
CSALGRAVNEQFF TGCAGTGCTTTGGGGAGGGCGGTCAATGAGCAGTTCTTC few TRBJ2-1 TRBV20-1 TRBD2
CASSDGATGGYEQYF TGTGCCAGCAGCGACGGGGCGACAGGCGGCTACGAGCAGTACTTC many TRBJ2-7 TRBV12-3/TRBV12-4 NA